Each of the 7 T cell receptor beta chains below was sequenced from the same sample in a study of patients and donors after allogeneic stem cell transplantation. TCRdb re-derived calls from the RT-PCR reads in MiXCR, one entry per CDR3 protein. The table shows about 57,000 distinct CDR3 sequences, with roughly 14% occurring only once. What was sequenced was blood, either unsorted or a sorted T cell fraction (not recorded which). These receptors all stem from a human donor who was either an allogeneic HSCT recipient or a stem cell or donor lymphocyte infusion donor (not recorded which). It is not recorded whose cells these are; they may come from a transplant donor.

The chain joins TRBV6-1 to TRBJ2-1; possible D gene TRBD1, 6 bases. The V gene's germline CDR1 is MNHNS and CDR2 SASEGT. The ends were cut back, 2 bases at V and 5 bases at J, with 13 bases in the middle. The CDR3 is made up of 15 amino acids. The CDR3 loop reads CASSERGGLHNEQFF. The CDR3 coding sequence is TGTGCCAGCAGTGAAAGAGGGGGTCTACACAATGAGCAGTTCTTC.

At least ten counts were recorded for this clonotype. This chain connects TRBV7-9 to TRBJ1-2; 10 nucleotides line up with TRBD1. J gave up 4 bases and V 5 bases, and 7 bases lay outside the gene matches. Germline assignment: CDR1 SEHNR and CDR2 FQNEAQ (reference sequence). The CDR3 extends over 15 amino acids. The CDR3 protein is CASSVRDRGAYGYTF. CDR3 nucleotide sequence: TGTGCCAGCAGCGTCCGGGACAGGGGAGCCTATGGCTACACCTTC.

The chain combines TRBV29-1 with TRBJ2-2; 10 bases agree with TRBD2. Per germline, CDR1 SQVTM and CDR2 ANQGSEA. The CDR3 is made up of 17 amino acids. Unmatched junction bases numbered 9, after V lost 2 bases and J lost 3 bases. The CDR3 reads CSVETGLAGDYTGELFF. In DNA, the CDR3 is TGCAGCGTTGAAACCGGGCTAGCGGGAGATTACACCGGGGAGCTGTTTTTT.

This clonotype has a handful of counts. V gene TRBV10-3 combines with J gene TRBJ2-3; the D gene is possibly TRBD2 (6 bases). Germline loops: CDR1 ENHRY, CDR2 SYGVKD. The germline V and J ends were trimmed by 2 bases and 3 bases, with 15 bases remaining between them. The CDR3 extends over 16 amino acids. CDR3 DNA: TGTGCCATCAGTGAGCCAGCTAGCGAGGGAACAGATACGCAGTATTTT. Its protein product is CAISEPASEGTDTQYF.

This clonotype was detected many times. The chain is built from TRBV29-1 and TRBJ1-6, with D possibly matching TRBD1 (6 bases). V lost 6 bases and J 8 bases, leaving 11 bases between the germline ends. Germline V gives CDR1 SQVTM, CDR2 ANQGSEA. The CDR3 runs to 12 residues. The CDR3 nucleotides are TGCAGCGTAGGGGACAAGTATTCACCCCTCCACTTT. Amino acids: CSVGDKYSPLHF.

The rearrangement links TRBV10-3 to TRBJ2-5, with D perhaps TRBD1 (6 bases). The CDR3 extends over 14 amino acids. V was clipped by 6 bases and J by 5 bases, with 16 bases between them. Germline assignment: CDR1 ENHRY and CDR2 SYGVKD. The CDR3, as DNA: TGTGCCATCAGCGATCCTGCAGGGGAGGAGACCCAGTACTTC. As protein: CAISDPAGEETQYF.

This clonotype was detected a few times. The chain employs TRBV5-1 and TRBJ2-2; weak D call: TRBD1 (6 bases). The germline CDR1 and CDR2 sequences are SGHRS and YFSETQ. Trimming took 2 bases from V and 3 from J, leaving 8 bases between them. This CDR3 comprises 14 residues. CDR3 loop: CASSLWTDTGELFF. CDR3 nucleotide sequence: TGCGCCAGCAGCTTATGGACAGACACCGGGGAGCTGTTTTTT.